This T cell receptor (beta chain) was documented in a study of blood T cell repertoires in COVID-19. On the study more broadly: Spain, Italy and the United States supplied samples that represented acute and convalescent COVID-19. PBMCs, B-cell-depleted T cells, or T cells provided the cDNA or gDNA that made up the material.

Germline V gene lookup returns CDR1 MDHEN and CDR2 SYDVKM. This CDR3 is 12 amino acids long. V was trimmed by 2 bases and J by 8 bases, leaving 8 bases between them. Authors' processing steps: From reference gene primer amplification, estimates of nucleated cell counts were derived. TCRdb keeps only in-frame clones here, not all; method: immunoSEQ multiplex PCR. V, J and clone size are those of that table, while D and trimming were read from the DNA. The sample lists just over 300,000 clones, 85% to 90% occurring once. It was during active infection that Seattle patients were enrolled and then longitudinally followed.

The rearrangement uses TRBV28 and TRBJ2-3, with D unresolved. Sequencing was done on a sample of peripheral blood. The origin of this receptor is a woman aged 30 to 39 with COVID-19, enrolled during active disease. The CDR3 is CASSLMSGTQYF. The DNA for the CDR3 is TGTGCCAGCAGTTTAATGTCGGGTACGCAGTATTTT.